The next 5 T cell receptor beta chains were all read from a single sample in a study of cytomegalovirus exposure and HLA in healthy donors. Primers included in the PCR were 60 Vbeta and 13 Jbeta primers. The method was immunoSEQ multiplex PCR; TCRdb's version includes in-frame clones alone and lacks a portion of them. The table shows 100,000 or so clones, with less than 85% occurring only once. The sample comprised PBMCs. These receptors all stem from a man in his forties in good health and CMV-seropositive.

The genes are TRBV27 and TRBJ2-5, with D maybe TRBD2 (5 bases). This CDR3 contains 15 residues. Germline CDR1 reads MNHEY; CDR2 reads SMNVEV (reference sequence). Trimming removed 5 bases from V and 5 bases from J, with 18 bases in between. The CDR3 DNA reads TGTGCCAGCAGTCCAAAGCGGAGTTCGGACGAGACCCAGTACTTC. Translating it yields CASSPKRSSDETQYF.

To note about this clone: Different DNA sequences within this sample yield the same CDR3. CDR3 in amino acids: CASSFRLGAGANQNTEAFF. CDR3 nucleotide sequence: TGTGCCAGCAGTTTCAGACTTGGGGCAGGGGCGAACCAGAACACTGAAGCTTTCTTT. This chain links TRBV27 with TRBJ1-1; possible D gene TRBD1, 6 bases. There are 19 residues in the CDR3. V lost 3 bases and J 1 base, leaving 24 bases between the germline ends. Germline-derived CDR1 and CDR2 are MNHEY and SMNVEV (reference sequence).

The chain recombines TRBV2 with TRBJ1-3; the D gene is possibly TRBD1 (5 bases). Looked up from germline, CDR1 is SNHLY and CDR2 is FYNNEI. The CDR3 spans 16 residues. Trimming cost V 1 base and J 0 bases, with 10 bases left between them. The CDR3 bases are TGTGCCAGCAGTGAAGAAATAGGGGTCTCTGGAAACACCATATATTTT. The encoded protein is CASSEEIGVSGNTIYF.

This chain uses TRBV28 with TRBJ1-2; no clear D. In germline, CDR1 is MDHEN, CDR2 SYDVKM. V dropped 5 bases and J dropped 2 bases, with 15 bases sitting between them. There are 15 residues in the CDR3. The CDR3 DNA is TGTGCCAGCAGTCAGTTGTGGAGAGCAAACTATGGCTACACCTTC. Amino acids: CASSQLWRANYGYTF.

CDR3 coding DNA: TGTGCCACCAGCAGAGGGGGAGGGGATCAGCCCCAGCATTTT. Its translation: CATSRGGGDQPQHF. This chain uses TRBV15 with TRBJ1-5; D perhaps matches TRBD1 (5 bases). Between the trimmed V and J ends, which lost 1 base and 5 bases, there was a span of 9 bases. Germline CDR1 and CDR2: LNHNV and YYDKDF (reference sequence). This CDR3 has 14 amino acids. Looking up the rest from reference TRBV15 and TRBJ1-5 gives the full variable domain: DAMVIQNPRYQVTQFGKPVTLSCSQTLNHNVMYWYQQKSSQAPKLLFHYYDKDFNNEADTPDNFQSRRPNTSFCFLDIRSPGLGDTAMYLCATSRGGGDQPQHFGDGTRLSIL.